This T cell receptor (beta chain) comes out of a study of cytomegalovirus exposure and HLA in healthy donors. For the study at large: Earlier findings included more than 95 million unique TCR beta sequences obtained from roughly 200 million T cells. Clustering assigned 81% of the roughly 420 genotyped donors to the Caucasian-associated ancestry cluster.

Study-level results: Most TCR sequences proved rare, with some public TCRs found in many donors. Association of a missense DCLRE1C variant with TCR beta V- and J-gene trimming was reported in a later analysis.

In the case of this clone: The antigen remains unidentified.

Primers: 60 Vbeta forward and 13 Jbeta reverse. TCRdb's table, derived via immunoSEQ multiplex PCR, lists solely in-frame clones and lacks some. This table has some 77,000 clones, around 79% appearing once. V gave up 8 bases and J gave up 8 bases, with 7 bases separating them. CDR1 is MRHNA, CDR2 SNTAGT, per germline. This CDR3 has 10 amino acids. The sample was PBMCs. This chain joins TRBV6-4 and TRBJ2-1; D is possibly TRBD2 (5 bases). The TCR originated in a man aged 25 to 40 in good health and CMV-seronegative. The CDR3 nucleotides are TGTGCCAGCGGGAGAGATGAGCAGTTCTTC. This codes for CASGRDEQFF.